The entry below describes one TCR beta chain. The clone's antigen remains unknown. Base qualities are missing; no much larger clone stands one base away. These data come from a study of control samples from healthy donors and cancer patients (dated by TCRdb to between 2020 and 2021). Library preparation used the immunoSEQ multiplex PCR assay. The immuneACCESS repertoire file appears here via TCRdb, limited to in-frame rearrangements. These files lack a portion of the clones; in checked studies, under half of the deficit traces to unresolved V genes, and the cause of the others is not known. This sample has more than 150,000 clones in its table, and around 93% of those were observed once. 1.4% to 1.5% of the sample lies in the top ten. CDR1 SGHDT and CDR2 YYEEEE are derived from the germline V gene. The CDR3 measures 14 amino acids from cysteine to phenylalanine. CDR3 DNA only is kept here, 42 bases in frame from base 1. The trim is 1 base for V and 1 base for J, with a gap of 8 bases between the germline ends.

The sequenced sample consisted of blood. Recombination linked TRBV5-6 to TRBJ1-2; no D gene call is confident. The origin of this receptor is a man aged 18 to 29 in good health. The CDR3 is CASSLFGNNYGYTF. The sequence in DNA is TGTGCCAGCAGCTTGTTCGGCAATAACTATGGCTACACCTTC.